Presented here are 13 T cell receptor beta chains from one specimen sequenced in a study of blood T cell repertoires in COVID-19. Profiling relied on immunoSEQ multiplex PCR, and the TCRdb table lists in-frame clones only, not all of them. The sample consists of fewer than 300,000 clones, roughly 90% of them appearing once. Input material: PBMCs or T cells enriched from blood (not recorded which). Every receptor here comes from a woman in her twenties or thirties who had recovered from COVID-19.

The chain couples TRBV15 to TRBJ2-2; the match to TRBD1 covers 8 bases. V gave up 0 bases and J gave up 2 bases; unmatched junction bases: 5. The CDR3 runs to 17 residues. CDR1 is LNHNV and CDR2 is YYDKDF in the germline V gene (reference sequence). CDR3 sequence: CATSRDIDRGNTGELFF. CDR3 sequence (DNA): TGTGCCACCAGCAGAGATATCGACAGGGGAAACACCGGGGAGCTGTTTTTT.

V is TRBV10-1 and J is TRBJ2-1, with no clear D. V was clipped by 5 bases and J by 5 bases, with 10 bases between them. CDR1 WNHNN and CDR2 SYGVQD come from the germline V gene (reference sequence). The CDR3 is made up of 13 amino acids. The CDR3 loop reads CASSSPADNEQFF. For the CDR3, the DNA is TGCGCCAGCAGTAGCCCCGCCGACAATGAGCAGTTCTTC.

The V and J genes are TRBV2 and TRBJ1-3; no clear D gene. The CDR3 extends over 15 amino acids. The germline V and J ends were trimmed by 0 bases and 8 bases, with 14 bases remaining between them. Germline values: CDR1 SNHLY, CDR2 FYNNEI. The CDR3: CASSEAEGVRDTIYF. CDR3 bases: TGTGCCAGCAGTGAAGCGGAGGGCGTCCGAGACACCATATATTTT.

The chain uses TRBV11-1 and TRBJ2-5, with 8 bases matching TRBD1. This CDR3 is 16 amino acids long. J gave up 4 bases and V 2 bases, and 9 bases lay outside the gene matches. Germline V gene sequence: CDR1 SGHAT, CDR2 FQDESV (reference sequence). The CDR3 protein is CASSLNRAGGTETQYF. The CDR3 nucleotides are TGTGCCAGCAGCTTAAATCGGGCAGGGGGCACAGAGACCCAGTACTTC.

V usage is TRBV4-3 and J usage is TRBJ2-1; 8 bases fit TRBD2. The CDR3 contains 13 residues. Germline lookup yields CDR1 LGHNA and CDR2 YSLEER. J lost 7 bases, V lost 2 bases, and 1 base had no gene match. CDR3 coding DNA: TGCGCCAGCAGCCAAACTAGCGGTAATGAGCAGTTCTTC. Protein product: CASSQTSGNEQFF.

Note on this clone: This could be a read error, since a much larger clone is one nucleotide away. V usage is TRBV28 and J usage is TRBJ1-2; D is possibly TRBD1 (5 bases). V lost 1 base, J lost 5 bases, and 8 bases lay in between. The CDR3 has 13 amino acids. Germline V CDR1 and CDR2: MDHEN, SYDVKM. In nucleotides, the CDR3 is TGTGCCAGCAGTTTATCTTCAGGGTATGGCTACACCTTC. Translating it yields CASSLSSGYGYTF.

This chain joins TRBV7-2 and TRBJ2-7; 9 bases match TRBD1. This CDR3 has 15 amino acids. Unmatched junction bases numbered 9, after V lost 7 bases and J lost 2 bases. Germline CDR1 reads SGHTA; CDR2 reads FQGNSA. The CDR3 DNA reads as TGTGCCAGCACCCTATCGGGACAGGGTCCCTACGAGCAGTACTTC. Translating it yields CASTLSGQGPYEQYF.

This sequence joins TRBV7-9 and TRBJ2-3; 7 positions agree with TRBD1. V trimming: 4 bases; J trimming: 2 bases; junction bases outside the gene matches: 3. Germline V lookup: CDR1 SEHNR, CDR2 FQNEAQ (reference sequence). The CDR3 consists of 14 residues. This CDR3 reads CASSYRGSTDTQYF. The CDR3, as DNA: TGTGCCAGCAGCTACAGGGGATCCACAGATACGCAGTATTTT.

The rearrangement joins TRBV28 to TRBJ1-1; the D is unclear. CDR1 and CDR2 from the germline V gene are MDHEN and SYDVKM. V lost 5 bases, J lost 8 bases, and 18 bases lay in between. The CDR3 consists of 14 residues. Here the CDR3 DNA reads TGTGCCAGCAGTCCCCAGAAGATATCACCGGAAGCTTTCTTT. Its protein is CASSPQKISPEAFF.

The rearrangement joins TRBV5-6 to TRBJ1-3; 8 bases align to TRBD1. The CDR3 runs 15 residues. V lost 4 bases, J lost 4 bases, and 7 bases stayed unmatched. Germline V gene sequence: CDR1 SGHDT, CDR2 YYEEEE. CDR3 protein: CASSGTGTGGNTIYF. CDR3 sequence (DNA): TGTGCCAGCAGCGGTACAGGGACAGGCGGAAACACCATATATTTT.

The CDR3 protein is CASSEAGGAGGNTIYF. The CDR3 bases are TGTGCCAGCAGTGAAGCGGGGGGTGCAGGGGGAAACACCATATATTTT. The chain combines TRBV6-1 with TRBJ1-3; possible D gene TRBD1, 5 bases. V shed 0 bases and J shed 4 bases, with 13 bases lying between them. The germline gives CDR1 MNHNS, CDR2 SASEGT. The CDR3 has 16 residues.

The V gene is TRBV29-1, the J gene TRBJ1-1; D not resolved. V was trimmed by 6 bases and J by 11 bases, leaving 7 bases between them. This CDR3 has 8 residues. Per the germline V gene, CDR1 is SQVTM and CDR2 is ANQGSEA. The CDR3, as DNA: TGCAGCGTGCCAGTGGCTTTCTTT. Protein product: CSVPVAFF.

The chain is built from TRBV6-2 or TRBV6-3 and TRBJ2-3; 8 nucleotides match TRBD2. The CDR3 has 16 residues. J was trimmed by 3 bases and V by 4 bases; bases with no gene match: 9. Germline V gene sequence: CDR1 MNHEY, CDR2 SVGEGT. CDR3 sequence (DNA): TGTGCCAGCAGTTCCCCGGGAGGGCTGATGACAGATACGCAGTATTTT. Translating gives CASSSPGGLMTDTQYF.